Listed below are T cell receptor beta chains from one sample, sequenced in a study of cytotoxic CD8 clonotypes in ibrutinib-treated CLL. This table comes from immunoSEQ multiplex PCR, and its TCRdb copy is limited to in-frame clones, with some not included. The table lists 150,000 or so clones, around nine tenths of them singletons. The sample was PBMCs, taken at disease progression, from a patient treated with ibrutinib. The receptors derive from a human donor with chronic lymphocytic leukemia. Each CDR3 is given with its conserved first and last residue. Fields, in order: CDR3 protein, CDR3 DNA, D gene, J gene, clone size, V gene. D genes are given only for firm matches. Size is omitted from some rows. Given values are once, few, many or a class for expanded clones.

CDR3 protein: CANEDGGGITEAFF
CDR3 DNA: TGTGCCAACGAGGACGGGGGAGGTATCACTGAAGCTTTCTTT
D gene: .
J gene: TRBJ1-1
clone size: .
V gene: TRBV10-3

CDR3 protein: CASSVPGTANEKLFF
CDR3 DNA: TGTGCCAGCAGTGTCCCCGGGACAGCAAATGAAAAACTGTTTTTT
D gene: TRBD1
J gene: TRBJ1-4
clone size: .
V gene: TRBV6-1

CDR3 protein: CASSPPIGTGSGNTIYF
CDR3 DNA: TGTGCCAGCTCACCACCGATAGGGACAGGATCTGGAAACACCATATATTTT
D gene: TRBD1
J gene: TRBJ1-3
clone size: few
V gene: TRBV18

CDR3 protein: CASSQDLGNTEAFF
CDR3 DNA: TGTGCCAGCAGCCAAGATCTGGGGAACACTGAAGCTTTCTTT
D gene: .
J gene: TRBJ1-1
clone size: .
V gene: TRBV14

CDR3 protein: CASSQDTARGVAVPDTQYF
CDR3 DNA: TGCGCCAGCAGCCAAGATACGGCCCGCGGGGTAGCGGTCCCGGATACGCAGTATTTT
D gene: .
J gene: TRBJ2-3
clone size: .
V gene: TRBV4-3

CDR3 protein: CASSLARSNEQFF
CDR3 DNA: TGTGCCAGCAGTTTGGCTCGCTCCAATGAGCAGTTCTTC
D gene: .
J gene: TRBJ2-1
clone size: .
V gene: TRBV27

CDR3 protein: CASSFLGTAQETQYF
CDR3 DNA: TGCGCCAGCAGCTTCTTAGGGACAGCTCAAGAGACCCAGTACTTC
D gene: TRBD1
J gene: TRBJ2-5
clone size: .
V gene: TRBV5-1

CDR3 protein: CASSLSPETPTQHF
CDR3 DNA: TGTGCCAGCAGTTTAAGTCCAGAGACACCCACCCAGCATTTT
D gene: .
J gene: TRBJ1-5
clone size: .
V gene: TRBV27

CDR3 protein: CASSYWWGDRTYEQYF
CDR3 DNA: TGTGCCAGCAGTTACTGGTGGGGTGATAGGACCTACGAGCAGTACTTC
D gene: .
J gene: TRBJ2-7
clone size: .
V gene: TRBV6-5

CDR3 protein: CASSPGTTPSTDTQYF
CDR3 DNA: TGCGCCAGCAGCCCCGGGACTACCCCTAGCACAGATACGCAGTATTTT
D gene: TRBD2
J gene: TRBJ2-3
clone size: .
V gene: TRBV4-1

CDR3 protein: CAWSVQGNEQFF
CDR3 DNA: TGTGCCTGGAGTGTACAGGGTAATGAGCAGTTCTTC
D gene: .
J gene: TRBJ2-1
clone size: once
V gene: TRBV30

CDR3 protein: CASRTQGARNEKLFF
CDR3 DNA: TGTGCCAGCAGGACACAGGGGGCCAGAAATGAAAAACTGTTTTTT
D gene: TRBD1
J gene: TRBJ1-4
clone size: .
V gene: TRBV2

CDR3 protein: CASSPLQGAVSNQPQHF
CDR3 DNA: TGTGCCAGTAGTCCGCTCCAGGGGGCAGTCAGCAATCAGCCCCAGCATTTT
D gene: TRBD1
J gene: TRBJ1-5
clone size: .
V gene: TRBV19

CDR3 protein: CVRSSKHISGQGTNTGELFF
CDR3 DNA: TGTGTCAGAAGCTCTAAACACATATCGGGACAGGGGACGAACACCGGGGAGCTGTTTTTT
D gene: .
J gene: TRBJ2-2
clone size: .
V gene: TRBV7-5

CDR3 protein: CASSGSPQGVASNQPQHF
CDR3 DNA: TGTGCCAGCAGTGGGTCCCCACAGGGGGTGGCGAGCAATCAGCCCCAGCATTTT
D gene: TRBD1
J gene: TRBJ1-5
clone size: .
V gene: TRBV6-1

CDR3 protein: CASSFWDGHNEQFF
CDR3 DNA: TGTGCCAGCAGCTTCTGGGACGGTCACAATGAGCAGTTCTTC
D gene: .
J gene: TRBJ2-1
clone size: .
V gene: TRBV7-2

CDR3 protein: CSVVLGGAGELFF
CDR3 DNA: TGCAGCGTTGTCCTAGGGGGGGCCGGGGAGCTGTTTTTT
D gene: .
J gene: TRBJ2-2
clone size: .
V gene: TRBV29-1

CDR3 protein: CASSSAYEQYF
CDR3 DNA: TGTGCCAGCAGCTCCGCCTACGAGCAGTACTTC
D gene: .
J gene: TRBJ2-7
clone size: .
V gene: TRBV7-6

CDR3 protein: CASSDPFANINF
CDR3 DNA: TGTGCCAGCAGTGACCCATTCGCGAACATAAATTTT
D gene: .
J gene: TRBJ2-3
clone size: .
V gene: TRBV6-1

CDR3 protein: CASSQGGIPQETQYF
CDR3 DNA: TGTGCCAGCAGTCAAGGCGGGATCCCGCAAGAGACCCAGTACTTC
D gene: .
J gene: TRBJ2-5
clone size: once
V gene: TRBV11-1

CDR3 protein: CASSEKAGDLYEQYF
CDR3 DNA: TGTGCCAGCAGCGAAAAAGCGGGAGATCTATACGAGCAGTACTTC
D gene: TRBD2
J gene: TRBJ2-7
clone size: .
V gene: TRBV6-6

CDR3 protein: CASSPTWSSYNEQFF
CDR3 DNA: TGTGCCAGCAGTCCCACGTGGAGCTCCTACAATGAGCAGTTCTTC
D gene: .
J gene: TRBJ2-1
clone size: .
V gene: TRBV6-6

CDR3 protein: CASSRAQETQYF
CDR3 DNA: TGTGCCAGCAGCAGGGCTCAAGAGACCCAGTACTTC
D gene: .
J gene: TRBJ2-5
clone size: few
V gene: TRBV7-9

CDR3 protein: CASSLSRGMSYNEQFF
CDR3 DNA: TGTGCCAGCAGTTTATCACGCGGGATGTCCTACAATGAGCAGTTCTTC
D gene: .
J gene: TRBJ2-1
clone size: .
V gene: TRBV27

CDR3 protein: CASSRDSGGIEKLFF
CDR3 DNA: TGTGCCAGCAGCCGAGACTCGGGGGGTATTGAAAAACTGTTTTTT
D gene: .
J gene: TRBJ1-4
clone size: .
V gene: TRBV6-6

CDR3 protein: CASSSRKGDTQYF
CDR3 DNA: TGCGCCAGCAGCTCACGGAAGGGGGATACGCAGTATTTT
D gene: .
J gene: TRBJ2-3
clone size: .
V gene: TRBV5-1

CDR3 protein: CASSTPGGYEQYF
CDR3 DNA: TGTGCCAGCAGTACCCCCGGGGGTTACGAGCAGTACTTC
D gene: .
J gene: TRBJ2-7
clone size: once
V gene: TRBV6-5

CDR3 protein: CASSQGGTNYGYTF
CDR3 DNA: TGCGCCAGCAGTCAAGGGGGCACCAACTATGGCTACACCTTC
D gene: TRBD1
J gene: TRBJ1-2
clone size: .
V gene: TRBV5-1

CDR3 protein: CASSTTGEPGNTIYF
CDR3 DNA: TGTGCCAGTAGTACCACAGGGGAGCCTGGAAACACCATATATTTT
D gene: TRBD1
J gene: TRBJ1-3
clone size: once
V gene: TRBV19

CDR3 protein: CASSEFQQGMTGYTF
CDR3 DNA: TGTGCCAGCAGCGAATTCCAACAGGGAATGACGGGCTACACCTTC
D gene: .
J gene: TRBJ1-2
clone size: .
V gene: TRBV9

CDR3 protein: CASGLRENYEQYF
CDR3 DNA: TGTGCTAGTGGTTTGAGAGAAAACTACGAGCAGTACTTC
D gene: .
J gene: TRBJ2-7
clone size: .
V gene: TRBV12-5

CDR3 protein: CASSQETAQETQYF
CDR3 DNA: TGCGCCAGCAGCCAAGAAACAGCGCAAGAGACCCAGTACTTC
D gene: .
J gene: TRBJ2-5
clone size: .
V gene: TRBV4-1

CDR3 protein: CATSREVGSTEAFF
CDR3 DNA: TGTGCCACCAGCAGAGAGGTAGGGAGCACTGAAGCTTTCTTT
D gene: .
J gene: TRBJ1-1
clone size: .
V gene: TRBV15

CDR3 protein: CASSHRTSGGTYEQYF
CDR3 DNA: TGCGCCAGCAGCCACCGGACTAGCGGGGGAACCTACGAGCAGTACTTC
D gene: TRBD2
J gene: TRBJ2-7
clone size: .
V gene: TRBV4-1

CDR3 protein: CASSHLGGRDDTQYF
CDR3 DNA: TGTGCCAGCAGCCACCTGGGGGGGAGGGATGATACGCAGTATTTT
D gene: TRBD2
J gene: TRBJ2-3
clone size: .
V gene: TRBV2